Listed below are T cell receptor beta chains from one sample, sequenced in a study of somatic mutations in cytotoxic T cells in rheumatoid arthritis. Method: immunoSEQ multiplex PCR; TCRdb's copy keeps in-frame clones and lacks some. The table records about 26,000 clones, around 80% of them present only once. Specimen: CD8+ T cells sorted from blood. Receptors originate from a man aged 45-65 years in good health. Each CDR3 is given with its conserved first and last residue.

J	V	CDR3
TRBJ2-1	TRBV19	CASSYLRSYNEQFF
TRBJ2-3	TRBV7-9	CASSLRLAGDDTQYF
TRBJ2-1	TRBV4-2	CASSQSWTSRSYNEQFF
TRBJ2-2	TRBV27	CASSFGLSGELFF
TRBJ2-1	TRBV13	CASSLGGQGNNEQFF
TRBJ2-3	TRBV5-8	CASSLTAGVSHTQYF
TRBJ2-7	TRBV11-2	CASSLGNEQYF
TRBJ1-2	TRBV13	CASRRQGDYGYTF
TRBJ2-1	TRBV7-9	CASSLVEGQGKSNEQFF
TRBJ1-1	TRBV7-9	CASSLVSTEAFF
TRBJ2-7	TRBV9	CASSPRGAYEQYF
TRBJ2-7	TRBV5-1	CASNSGSSYEQYF
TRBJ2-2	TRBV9	CASSVGGGRGTGELFF
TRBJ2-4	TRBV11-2	CASSLARTGVRDIQYF
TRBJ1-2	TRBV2	CATQGAYGYTF
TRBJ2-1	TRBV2	CASKTGLDSYNEQFF
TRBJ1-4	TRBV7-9	CASSSNRASAAEKLFF
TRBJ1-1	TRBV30	CAWSVPPRGSEAFF
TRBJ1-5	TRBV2	CASRLTGVDNQPQHF
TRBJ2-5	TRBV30	CALTGTPQETQYF
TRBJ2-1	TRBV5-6	CASSPRTRVNEQFF
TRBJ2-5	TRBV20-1	CSARGTQYF
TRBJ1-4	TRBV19	CASPGGGKLFF
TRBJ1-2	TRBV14	CASRQTGGNYGYTF
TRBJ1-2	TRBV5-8	CASSSTGIFYGYTF
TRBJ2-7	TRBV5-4	CASSLREGGPMGEQYF
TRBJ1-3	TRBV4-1	CASSQDRGDTIYF
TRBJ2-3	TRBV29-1	CSVEPPAGDRDTQYF
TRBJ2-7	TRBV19	CASSPGLYEQYF
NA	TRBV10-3	CAISLRTGPTYEQYF
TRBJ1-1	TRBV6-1	CASRWGGDTEAFF
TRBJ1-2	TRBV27	CASSLIYSGTAETYTF
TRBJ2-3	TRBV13	CASSLRGLSTDTQYF
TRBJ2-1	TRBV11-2	CASSFFGGSMNEQFF
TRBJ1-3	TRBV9	CASSVGGGGTGNTIYF
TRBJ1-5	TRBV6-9	CAPHRGYSNQPQHF
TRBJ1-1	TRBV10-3	CAISGDNQGGTEAFF
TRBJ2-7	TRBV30	CAWSWASTYEQYF
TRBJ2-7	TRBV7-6	CASSPRTSSYEQYF
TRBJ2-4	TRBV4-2	CASSHPAGDTLAKNIQYF
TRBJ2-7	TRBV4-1	CASSLTTSGSSEQYF
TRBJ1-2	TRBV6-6	CASTSGGGGYTF
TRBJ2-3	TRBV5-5	CASSLGQNTQYF
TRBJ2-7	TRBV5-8	CASSKVGQSYEQYF
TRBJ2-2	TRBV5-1	CASSLGPAGTGELFF
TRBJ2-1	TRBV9	CASSVVSSGSEQFF
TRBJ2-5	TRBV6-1	CASSVLAGEGETQYF